The rows below give T cell receptor beta chains drawn from one sample of a study of shared T cell receptors in the human thymus. Sequencing used immunoSEQ multiplex PCR; TCRdb keeps in-frame clones, though not all of them. There are about 660,000 clones in the sample; approximately 87% occur only once, and roughly 0.0086% lies in the top ten. These data were also reused for a study on human thymus T cells.

Material for sequencing was thymocytes. All receptors derive from a boy younger than two with a congenital heart defect. CDR3s leave out the opening cysteine and the closing phenylalanine or tryptophan. Fields, in order: D gene, V gene, CDR3 protein. A D gene is named only where the DNA matches it firmly.

D: .
V: TRBV15
CDR3: ATSRDGDSIMNTEAF

D: TRBD2
V: TRBV28
CDR3: ASSSTSGSTDTQY

D: TRBD1
V: TRBV30
CDR3: ASRGTGVTGELF

D: TRBD2
V: TRBV29-1
CDR3: SVEDAGGREQY

D: .
V: TRBV18
CDR3: ASSLPETRGGELF

D: .
V: TRBV27
CDR3: ASRSRPRPTEPNTEAF

D: TRBD1
V: TRBV28
CDR3: ASSRGTRDRYSNQPQH

D: .
V: TRBV28
CDR3: ASSPKYLTSKAY

D: TRBD1
V: TRBV6-5
CDR3: ASSYYGTGNSYEQY

D: .
V: TRBV30
CDR3: AWSRGYEQY

D: .
V: TRBV28
CDR3: ASSFRSGNYGYT

D: TRBD1
V: TRBV6-6
CDR3: ASSTGIHEQY

D: TRBD2
V: TRBV5-6
CDR3: ASSLNHSGRENTGELF

D: .
V: TRBV10-2
CDR3: ASRNYYASNTGELF

D: .
V: TRBV28
CDR3: ASSFSILGHPYEQY

D: TRBD2
V: TRBV28
CDR3: ASSLFLAGGIEYGTDTQY

D: .
V: TRBV7-8
CDR3: ASTHFTRMGTDTQY

D: .
V: TRBV19
CDR3: ASSSAGGVGYGYT

D: TRBD2
V: TRBV25-1
CDR3: ASSPGRALETQY

D: .
V: TRBV6-1
CDR3: ASSEQGVEAF

D: TRBD1
V: TRBV7-9
CDR3: ASSHRIYGTVADKLF

D: .
V: TRBV4-3
CDR3: ASSQEQGNTEAF

D: TRBD1
V: TRBV15
CDR3: ATSRDSNRGRDEQY

D: .
V: TRBV19
CDR3: ASSIGQEGWPRRNNQPQH

D: .
V: TRBV29-1
CDR3: SVGGGRGTDTQY

D: TRBD2
V: TRBV28
CDR3: ASSLGRLAGTDTQY

D: .
V: TRBV5-1
CDR3: ASSLGGTTDTQY

D: .
V: TRBV7-9
CDR3: ASSHTRAPYEQY

D: .
V: TRBV29-1
CDR3: SVRPGGTGELF

D: TRBD2
V: TRBV7-2
CDR3: ASSVTSGRYEQY

D: TRBD2
V: TRBV9
CDR3: ASSVALREGQETQY

D: .
V: TRBV11-2
CDR3: ASSLDGGKTEAF

D: .
V: TRBV7-2
CDR3: ASSPGEDFQPQH

D: TRBD1
V: TRBV4-3
CDR3: ASSHDTGGPTYEQY

D: .
V: TRBV5-1
CDR3: ASSTPEGAQETQY

D: TRBD1
V: TRBV2
CDR3: ARYRGSGANVLT

D: .
V: TRBV6-1
CDR3: ASRFIQSSYNEQF

D: TRBD2
V: TRBV6-5
CDR3: ASSAQSGRKETQY

D: .
V: TRBV5-1
CDR3: ASRESSYNSPLH

D: TRBD2
V: TRBV4-3
CDR3: ASSLTVASGSEQY

D: TRBD1
V: TRBV9
CDR3: ASSVGRGQGNNEQF

D: .
V: TRBV20-1
CDR3: SAPGPDEQY

D: .
V: TRBV19
CDR3: ASSILIPGGPLH

D: TRBD2
V: TRBV5-4
CDR3: ASSLGLNSGGAYEQY

D: .
V: TRBV28
CDR3: ASSLCRWGVYKYGTEAF

D: .
V: TRBV29-1
CDR3: SLGHTEAF

D: TRBD1
V: TRBV5-6
CDR3: ASSQGTGTDSPLH

D: TRBD1
V: TRBV4-1
CDR3: ASSLEGRDRAPFPQH

D: .
V: TRBV15
CDR3: ATSRPSLGQPLYEQY

D: TRBD1
V: TRBV4-3
CDR3: ASSQEGQEFYGYT

D: .
V: TRBV10-3
CDR3: AIRAQVTGELF

D: .
V: TRBV7-2
CDR3: ASSLYSNSESYEQY

D: TRBD1
V: TRBV29-1
CDR3: SVERPRWTGPSEAF

D: .
V: TRBV18
CDR3: ASSRRGLETQY

D: .
V: TRBV19
CDR3: ASSLGQRGGTEAF

D: TRBD1
V: TRBV6-5
CDR3: ASSGTGKNQPQH

D: .
V: TRBV29-1
CDR3: SAQARNTEAF

D: TRBD2
V: TRBV10-3
CDR3: AISGTSGESSYNEQF

D: .
V: TRBV30
CDR3: AWRKKKGNRDEKLF